The clone carrying this T cell receptor (beta chain) was seen only a few times. Profiled with immunoSEQ multiplex PCR; TCRdb holds only in-frame clones, not every one. The sample has some 3,100 clones, about 31% seen once. The sample is drawn from a study of T cells in localized non-small cell lung cancer. The sample in question was lung tumor tissue, obtained before any cancer treatment. The clonotype was recovered from a woman aged 35 to 69 with stage I squamous cell lung carcinoma.

The CDR3 reads CASSLLAGAYYSTDTQYF. In DNA form, the CDR3 reads TGTGCCAGCAGTTTACTAGCGGGGGCCTACTATAGCACAGATACGCAGTATTTT. The chain has TRBV6-8 and TRBJ2-3, with 11 positions matching TRBD2. The CDR3 contains 18 residues. CDR1 is MNHGY and CDR2 is SAAAGT in the germline V gene. V shed 4 bases and J 0 bases; nucleotides not matched to a gene: 9.